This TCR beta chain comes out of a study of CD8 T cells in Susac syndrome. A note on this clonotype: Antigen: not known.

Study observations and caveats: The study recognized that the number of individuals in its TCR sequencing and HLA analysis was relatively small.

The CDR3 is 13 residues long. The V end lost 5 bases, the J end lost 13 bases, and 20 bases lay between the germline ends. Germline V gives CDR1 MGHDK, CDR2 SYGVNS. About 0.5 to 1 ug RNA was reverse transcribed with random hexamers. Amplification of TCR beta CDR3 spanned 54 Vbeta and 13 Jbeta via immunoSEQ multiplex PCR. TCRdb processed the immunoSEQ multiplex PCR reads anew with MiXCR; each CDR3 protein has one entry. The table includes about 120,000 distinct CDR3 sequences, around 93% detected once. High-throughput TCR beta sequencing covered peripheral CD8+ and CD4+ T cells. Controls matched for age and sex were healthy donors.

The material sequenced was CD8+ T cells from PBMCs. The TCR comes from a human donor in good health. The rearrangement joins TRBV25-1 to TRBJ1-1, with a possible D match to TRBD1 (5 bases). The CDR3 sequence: CASSLLYAVRVFF. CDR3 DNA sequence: TGTGCCAGCAGTCTGCTCTACGCGGTCAGGGTTTTCTTT.